These T cell receptor beta chains were read from a single sample in a study of Ad26.COV2.S vaccination and SARS-CoV-2 variants. The table came from immunoSEQ multiplex PCR; TCRdb's copy has only in-frame clones and leaves some out. The table has more than 150,000 clones, roughly 85% seen once. The source was peripheral blood, collected after recovery from COVID-19. These TCRs come from a human donor who had recovered from COVID-19. Each CDR3 is given with its conserved first and last residue. A D gene is named only where the DNA matches it firmly. Clone size, where shown, is once, few, many, or a class for clones that have expanded.

d_gene	j_gene	abundance	v_gene	CDR3aa	CDR3nt
TRBD1	TRBJ1-4	NA	TRBV19	CASSTPGQGSEKLFF	TGTGCCAGTAGTACCCCCGGACAGGGAAGTGAAAAACTGTTTTTT
NA	TRBJ2-1	NA	TRBV13	CASSPGRNNNEQFF	TGTGCCAGCAGCCCGGGACGGAACAACAATGAGCAGTTCTTC
TRBD2	TRBJ2-2	NA	TRBV2	CASRRLAGGRTGELFF	TGTGCCAGCCGAAGACTAGCGGGGGGTCGCACCGGGGAGCTGTTTTTT
NA	TRBJ1-1	NA	TRBV4-1	CASSLLGDGAEAFF	TGCGCCAGCAGCCTTCTCGGGGATGGTGCTGAAGCTTTCTTT
NA	TRBJ2-7	NA	TRBV12-3/TRBV12-4	CASSLDRFYEQYF	TGTGCCAGCAGTCTGGACAGATTCTACGAGCAGTACTTC
NA	TRBJ1-6	NA	TRBV25-1	CASNTGGDSYNSPLHF	TGTGCCAGCAACACAGGCGGCGATTCCTATAATTCACCCCTCCACTTT
NA	TRBJ1-5	NA	TRBV7-9	CATSLLSNQPQHF	TGTGCCACCAGCCTTTTGAGCAATCAGCCCCAGCATTTT
NA	TRBJ1-1	NA	TRBV5-1	CASSQGRGVNTEAFF	TGCGCCAGCAGTCAGGGGAGGGGGGTTAACACTGAAGCTTTCTTT
NA	TRBJ2-3	NA	TRBV5-1	CASSLSFRTDTQYF	TGCGCCAGCAGCTTGAGTTTCCGCACAGATACGCAGTATTTT
NA	TRBJ1-1	NA	TRBV19	CASSPGTEAFF	TGTGCCAGTAGTCCCGGCACTGAAGCTTTCTTT
NA	TRBJ1-4	NA	TRBV27	CASSKLLNEKLFF	TGTGCCAGCAGCAAACTACTTAATGAAAAATTGTTTTTT
NA	TRBJ2-1	once	TRBV6-5	CASTTISGQFF	TGTGCCAGCACGACCATTAGCGGGCAGTTCTTC
NA	TRBJ1-2	NA	TRBV24-1	CATSDSGREYGYTF	TGTGCCACCAGTGATTCGGGCAGGGAATATGGCTACACCTTC
NA	TRBJ1-2	NA	TRBV7-8	CASSYGELYGYTF	TGTGCCAGCAGCTATGGGGAATTATACGGCTACACCTTC
TRBD1	TRBJ2-7	once	TRBV12-3/TRBV12-4	CATRQGIHEQYF	TGTGCCACCAGACAGGGGATCCACGAGCAGTACTTC
NA	TRBJ2-5	NA	TRBV15	CATSRVGGGETQYF	TGTGCCACCAGCAGAGTCGGGGGCGGTGAGACCCAGTACTTC
NA	TRBJ2-3	few	TRBV11-2	CASSLDSPGGTDTQYF	TGTGCCAGCAGCTTAGACTCCCCGGGGGGCACAGATACGCAGTATTTT
NA	TRBJ1-2	NA	TRBV11-2	CASSYRELGGYTF	TGTGCCAGCAGCTACAGGGAACTGGGAGGCTACACCTTC
NA	TRBJ2-3	NA	TRBV2	CASSTADTQYF	TGTGCCAGCAGTACAGCAGATACGCAGTATTTT
NA	TRBJ2-3	once	TRBV7-2	CASSASGGVGTDTQYF	TGTGCCAGCAGCGCCTCAGGCGGCGTGGGCACAGATACGCAGTATTTT
NA	TRBJ1-1	NA	TRBV27	CASSRYRGNTEAFF	TGTGCCAGCAGCCGTTATCGGGGGAACACTGAAGCTTTCTTT
NA	TRBJ1-5	few	TRBV4-1	CASSQVGAIDSNQPQHF	TGCGCCAGCAGCCAAGTAGGTGCCATTGATAGCAATCAGCCCCAGCATTTT
TRBD1	TRBJ2-2	few	TRBV2	CASRRDRSESTGELFF	TGTGCCAGCAGGCGGGACAGGTCTGAGAGCACCGGGGAGCTGTTTTTT
TRBD1	TRBJ2-6	NA	TRBV7-8	CASSQDRALSGANVLTF	TGTGCCAGCAGTCAAGACAGGGCACTCTCTGGGGCCAACGTCCTGACTTTC
TRBD2	TRBJ2-3	NA	TRBV27	CASSFSREADTQYF	TGTGCCAGCAGTTTCTCGCGGGAGGCAGATACGCAGTATTTT
NA	TRBJ2-7	once	TRBV29-1	CSVKTAISYEQYF	TGCAGCGTTAAGACAGCGATTTCCTACGAGCAGTACTTC
TRBD1	TRBJ2-7	NA	TRBV19	CASKGQGAPYEQYF	TGTGCCAGTAAAGGACAGGGGGCTCCCTACGAGCAGTACTTC
NA	TRBJ1-2	once	TRBV6-6	CASSYSNPKEHGYTF	TGTGCCAGCAGTTACTCTAACCCGAAAGAGCACGGCTACACCTTC
NA	TRBJ2-5	NA	TRBV7-8	CASSLIVRKTETQYF	TGTGCCAGCAGCTTAATAGTCAGGAAGACAGAGACCCAGTACTTC
NA	TRBJ1-3	NA	TRBV2	CASSRGVTGNTIYF	TGTGCCAGCAGTAGAGGGGTGACTGGAAACACCATATATTTT
NA	TRBJ2-7	NA	TRBV28	CASSLGQGPGEQYF	TGTGCCAGCAGTTTAGGGCAGGGCCCAGGAGAGCAGTACTTC
NA	TRBJ2-5	NA	TRBV1	CTPRGAKVETQYF	TGCACCCCTAGGGGAGCGAAGGTGGAGACCCAGTACTTC
NA	TRBJ2-1	NA	TRBV9	CASSVEVVYNEQFF	TGTGCCAGCAGCGTAGAAGTGGTGTACAATGAGCAGTTCTTC
TRBD1	TRBJ2-1	once	TRBV19	CASGQGSSYNEQFF	TGTGCCAGTGGACAGGGTTCGTCCTACAATGAGCAGTTCTTC
NA	TRBJ1-5	NA	TRBV7-2	CASSLQNQPQHF	TGTGCCAGCAGCTTACAAAATCAGCCCCAGCATTTT
NA	TRBJ2-1	few	TRBV2	CASSGGVNSYNEQFF	TGTGCCAGCAGTGGGGGCGTCAACTCCTACAATGAGCAGTTCTTC
NA	TRBJ1-5	few	TRBV4-1	CASSQGGARGGNQPQHF	TGCGCCAGCAGCCAAGGAGGGGCCAGGGGCGGCAATCAGCCCCAGCATTTT
NA	TRBJ2-3	NA	TRBV7-3	CASSFISTDTQYF	TGTGCCAGCAGCTTTATCAGCACAGATACGCAGTATTTT
NA	TRBJ1-1	NA	TRBV5-1	CASSLGPKGTGTEAFF	TGCGCCAGCAGCCTAGGACCCAAGGGCACAGGAACTGAAGCTTTCTTT
NA	TRBJ2-3	NA	TRBV11-2	CASSTLARSTDTQYF	TGTGCCAGCAGCACCTTGGCTAGGAGCACAGATACGCAGTATTTT
NA	TRBJ2-3	NA	TRBV5-5	CASSRGTFTDTQYF	TGTGCCAGCAGCCGGGGGACTTTCACAGATACGCAGTATTTT
TRBD1	TRBJ2-1	NA	TRBV29-1	CSVARDRLVNEQFF	TGCAGCGTTGCCCGGGACAGATTAGTCAATGAGCAGTTCTTC
NA	TRBJ1-1	once	TRBV29-1	CSVGGFDAFF	TGCAGCGTTGGGGGTTTTGACGCTTTCTTT
TRBD2	TRBJ2-3	NA	TRBV6-1	CASSEFSGGADTQYF	TGTGCCAGCAGTGAATTTAGCGGGGGGGCAGATACGCAGTATTTT
NA	TRBJ2-3	NA	TRBV2	CAGGGVGTDTQYF	TGTGCCGGAGGGGGGGTAGGAACAGATACGCAGTATTTT